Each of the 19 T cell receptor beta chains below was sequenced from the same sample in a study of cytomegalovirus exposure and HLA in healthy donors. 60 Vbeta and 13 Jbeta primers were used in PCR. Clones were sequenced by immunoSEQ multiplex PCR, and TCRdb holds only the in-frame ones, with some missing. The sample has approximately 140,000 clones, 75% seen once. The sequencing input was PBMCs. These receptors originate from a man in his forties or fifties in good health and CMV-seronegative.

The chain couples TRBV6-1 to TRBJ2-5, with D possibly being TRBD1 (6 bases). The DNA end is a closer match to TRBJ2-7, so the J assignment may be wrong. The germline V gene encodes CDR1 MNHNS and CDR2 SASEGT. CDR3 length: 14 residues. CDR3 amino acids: CASSLQGPFYEQYF. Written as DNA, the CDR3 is TGTGCCAGCAGTTTACAGGGACCCTTCTACGAGCAGTACTTC.

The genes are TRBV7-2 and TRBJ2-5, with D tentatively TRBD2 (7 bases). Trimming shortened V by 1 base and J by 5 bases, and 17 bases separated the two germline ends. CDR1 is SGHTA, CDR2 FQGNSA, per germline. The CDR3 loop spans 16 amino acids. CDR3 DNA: TGTGCCAGCAGCTTAGTCTGGGCGGGGGCCGTGGAGACCCAGTACTTC. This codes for CASSLVWAGAVETQYF.

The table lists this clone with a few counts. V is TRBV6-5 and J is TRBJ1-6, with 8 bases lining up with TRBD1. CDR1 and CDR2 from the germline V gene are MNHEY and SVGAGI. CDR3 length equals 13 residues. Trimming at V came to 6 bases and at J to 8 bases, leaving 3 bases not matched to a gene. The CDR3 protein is CASSLTGDSPLHF. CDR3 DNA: TGTGCCAGCAGCCTGACAGGGGATTCACCCCTCCACTTT.

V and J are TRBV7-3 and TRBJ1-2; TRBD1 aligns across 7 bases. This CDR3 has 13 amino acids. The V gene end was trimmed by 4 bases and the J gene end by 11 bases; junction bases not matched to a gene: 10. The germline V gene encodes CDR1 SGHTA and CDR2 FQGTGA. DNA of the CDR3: TGTGCCAGCAGCTACACGACAGGGTGCGGTTACACCTTC. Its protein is CASSYTTGCGYTF.

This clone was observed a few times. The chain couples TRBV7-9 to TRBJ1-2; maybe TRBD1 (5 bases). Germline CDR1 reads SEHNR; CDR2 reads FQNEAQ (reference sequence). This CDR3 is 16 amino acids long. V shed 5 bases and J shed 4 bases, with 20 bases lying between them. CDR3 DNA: TGTGCCAGCAGCACCCCAAAGGCAGGGATCTTCTATGGCTACACCTTC. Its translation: CASSTPKAGIFYGYTF.

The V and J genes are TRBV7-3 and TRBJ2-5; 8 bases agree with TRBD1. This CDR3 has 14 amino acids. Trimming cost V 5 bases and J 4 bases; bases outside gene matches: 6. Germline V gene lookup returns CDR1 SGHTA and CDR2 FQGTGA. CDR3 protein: CASSRTGGGETQYF. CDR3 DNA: TGTGCCAGCAGCCGAACAGGGGGAGGAGAGACCCAGTACTTC.

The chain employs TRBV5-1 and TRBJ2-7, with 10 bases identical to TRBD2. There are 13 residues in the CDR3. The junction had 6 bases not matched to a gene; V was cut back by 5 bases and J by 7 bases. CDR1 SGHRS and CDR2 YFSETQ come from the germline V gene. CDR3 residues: CASRVAGGREQYF. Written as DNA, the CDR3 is TGCGCCAGCAGGGTAGCGGGGGGCAGAGAGCAGTACTTC.

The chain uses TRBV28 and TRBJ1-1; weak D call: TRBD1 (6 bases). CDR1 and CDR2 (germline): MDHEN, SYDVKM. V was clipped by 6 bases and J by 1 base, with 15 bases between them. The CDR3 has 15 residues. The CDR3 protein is CASRYQGLGNTEAFF. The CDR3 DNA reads TGTGCCAGCAGATATCAGGGGCTTGGGAACACTGAAGCTTTCTTT.

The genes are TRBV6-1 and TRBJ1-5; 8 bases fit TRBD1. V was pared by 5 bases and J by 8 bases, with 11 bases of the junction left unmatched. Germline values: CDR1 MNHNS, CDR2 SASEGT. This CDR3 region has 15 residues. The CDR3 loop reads CASSTGQVWGEPQHF. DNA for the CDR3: TGTGCCAGCAGTACGGGACAGGTATGGGGTGAGCCCCAGCATTTT.

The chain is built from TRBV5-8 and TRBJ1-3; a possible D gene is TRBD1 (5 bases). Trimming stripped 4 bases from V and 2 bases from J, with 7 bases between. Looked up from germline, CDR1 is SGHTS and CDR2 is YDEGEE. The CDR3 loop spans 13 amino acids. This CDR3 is CASSQGAGNTIYF. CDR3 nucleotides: TGTGCCAGCAGCCAAGGGGCTGGAAACACCATATATTTT.

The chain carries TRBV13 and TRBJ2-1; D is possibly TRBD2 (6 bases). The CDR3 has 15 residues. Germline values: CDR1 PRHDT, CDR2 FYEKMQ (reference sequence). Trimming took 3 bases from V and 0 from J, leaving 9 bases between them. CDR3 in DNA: TGTGCCAGCAGCTTTCGGGGGAGCTCCTACAATGAGCAGTTCTTC. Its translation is CASSFRGSSYNEQFF.

The CDR3 DNA reads as TGCGCCAGCAGCCCCCCGGGACTAGCGGGTCACAATGAGCAGTTCTTC. This codes for CASSPPGLAGHNEQFF. V gene TRBV5-1 combines with J gene TRBJ2-1; 12 nucleotides line up with TRBD2. The CDR3 extends over 16 amino acids. CDR1 and CDR2 (germline): SGHRS, YFSETQ. V trimming: 4 bases; J trimming: 5 bases; junction bases outside the gene matches: 7.

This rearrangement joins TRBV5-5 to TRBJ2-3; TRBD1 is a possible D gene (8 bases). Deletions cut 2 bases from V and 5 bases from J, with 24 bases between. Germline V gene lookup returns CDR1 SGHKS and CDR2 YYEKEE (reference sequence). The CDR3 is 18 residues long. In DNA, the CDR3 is TGTGCCAGCAGCTTCACTTACTTACAGGGGGGCGGGGGAGATACGCAGTATTTT. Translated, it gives CASSFTYLQGGGGDTQYF. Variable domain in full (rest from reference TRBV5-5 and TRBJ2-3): DAGVTQSPTHLIKTRGQQVTLRCSPISGHKSVSWYQQVLGQGPQFIFQYYEKEERGRGNFPDRFSARQFPNYSSELNVNALLLGDSALYLCASSFTYLQGGGGDTQYFGPGTRLTVL.

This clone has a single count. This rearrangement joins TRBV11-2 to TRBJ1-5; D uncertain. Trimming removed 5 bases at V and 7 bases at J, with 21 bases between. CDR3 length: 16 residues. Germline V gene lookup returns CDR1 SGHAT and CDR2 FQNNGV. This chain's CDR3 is CASSPPPLNSQQPQHF. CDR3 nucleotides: TGTGCCAGCAGCCCTCCTCCTTTGAATAGCCAGCAGCCCCAGCATTTT.

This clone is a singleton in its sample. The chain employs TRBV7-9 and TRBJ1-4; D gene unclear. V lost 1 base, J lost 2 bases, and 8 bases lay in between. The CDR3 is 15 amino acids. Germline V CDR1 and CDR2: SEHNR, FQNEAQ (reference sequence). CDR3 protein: CASSLGYQTNEKLFF. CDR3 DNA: TGTGCCAGCAGCTTAGGGTATCAGACTAATGAAAAACTGTTTTTT.

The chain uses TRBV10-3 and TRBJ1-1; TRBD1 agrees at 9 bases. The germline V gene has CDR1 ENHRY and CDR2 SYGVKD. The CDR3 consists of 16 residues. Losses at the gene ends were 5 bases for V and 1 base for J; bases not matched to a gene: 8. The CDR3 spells CAISPGTGRGNTEAFF. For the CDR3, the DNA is TGTGCCATCAGTCCTGGGACAGGGAGGGGGAACACTGAAGCTTTCTTT.

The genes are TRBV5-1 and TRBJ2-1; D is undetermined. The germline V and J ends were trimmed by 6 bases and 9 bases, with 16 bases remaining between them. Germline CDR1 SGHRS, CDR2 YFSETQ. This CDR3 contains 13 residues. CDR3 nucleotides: TGCGCCAGCACCCTCACGTCCGGTGGTGAGCAGTTCTTC. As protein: CASTLTSGGEQFF.

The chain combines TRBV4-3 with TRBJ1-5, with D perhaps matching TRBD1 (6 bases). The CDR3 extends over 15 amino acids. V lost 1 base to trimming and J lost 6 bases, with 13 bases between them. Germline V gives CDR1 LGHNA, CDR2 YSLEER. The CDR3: CASSQGRGGGQPQHF. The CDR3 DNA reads TGCGCCAGCAGCCAAGGAAGGGGGGGAGGTCAGCCCCAGCATTTT.

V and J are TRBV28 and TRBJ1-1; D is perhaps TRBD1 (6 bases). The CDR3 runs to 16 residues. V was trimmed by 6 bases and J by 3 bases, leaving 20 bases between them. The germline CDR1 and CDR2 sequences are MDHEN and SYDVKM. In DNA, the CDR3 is TGTGCCAGCAGCGATTGGATCGGACAGTTTTACACTGAAGCTTTCTTT. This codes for CASSDWIGQFYTEAFF.